The T cell receptor (beta chain) under discussion was sequenced for a study of Tregs in tolerant kidney transplant recipients. The count of this clone is one. CDR1 and CDR2 (germline): SGHAT, FQDESV (reference sequence). V was trimmed by 3 bases and J by 1 base, leaving 7 bases between them. There are 13 residues in the CDR3. Related graft donors supplied nonmyeloablative bone marrow transplants, and mixed chimerism was transient. Profiling relied on immunoSEQ multiplex PCR, and the TCRdb table lists in-frame clones only, not all of them. This sample has about 52,000 clones, with approximately 91% found just once.

The receptor comes from a human patient who received a combined kidney and bone marrow transplant. Some of the T cells may derive from the graft donor. The gene calls are TRBV11-1 and TRBJ2-7; D is undetermined. Specimen: CD8+ T cells from blood (PBMCs), collected 24 months after the transplant. The CDR3 DNA is TGTGCCAGCAGCTTCACAGCTTCCTACGAGCAGTACTTC. Translation gives CASSFTASYEQYF.